The clone carrying this T cell receptor (beta chain) was seen repeatedly, ten times or more. Its antigen is not identified. There are 15 residues in the CDR3. The germline V gene has CDR1 LNHDA and CDR2 SQIVND (reference sequence). With 8 bases removed from V and 4 bases from J, the gap between germline ends came to 20 bases. This entry comes from a study of T cell responses to AZD1222 COVID-19 vaccine. Study-wide results and caveats: Repertoire sampling occurred only after the peak T cell response. Clonal diversity was possibly underestimated; the donors were predominantly white British and more often female. Only a handful of AZD1222 recipients, roughly six in all, had baseline seropositivity. Spike-specific TCR breadth and depth rose after two AZD1222 doses.

The repertoire was sequenced with immunoSEQ multiplex PCR; TCRdb's copy has only in-frame clones and lacks some. Of 150,000 to 200,000 clones in the sample, about nine tenths were seen once. This chain links TRBV19 with TRBJ1-2, with D uncertain. The source of this sequence is an adult in good health. Specimen: peripheral blood, collected on day 0 of AZD1222 vaccination. CDR3: CASADPGGPVYGYTF. The CDR3, as DNA: TGTGCCAGTGCTGACCCCGGTGGCCCGGTCTATGGCTACACCTTC.